This T cell receptor beta chain was retrieved from a study of post-analysis software for immune sequencing data. Whole-study findings and limits: TRBV5-6, TRBV5-1 and TRBV20-1 belonged to a set of five TRBV segments that were more frequent in patients than controls.

This CDR3 spans 13 amino acids. V was clipped by 8 bases and J by 5 bases; unmatched bases: 11. CDR1 and CDR2 from the germline V gene are SQVTM and ANQGSEA. Prepared TCR beta cDNA libraries contained unique molecular identifiers. MiXCR was run by TCRdb on the PCR reads, yielding one entry per CDR3 protein. The sample comprises 500,000 to 600,000 distinct CDR3 sequences, 44% of which are singletons, and 1.7% rests with the top ten. A word on this clonotype: Antigen: not known. A much larger clone is a single base away; this may be a read error.

The source material was blood. This chain connects TRBV29-1 to TRBJ2-5; TRBD1 agrees at 7 bases. This receptor was identified in a girl aged 5-17 years with multiple sclerosis. The CDR3 nucleotides are TGCAGCACCCGGGACAGCCGAGAGGAGACCCAGTACTTC. Protein product: CSTRDSREETQYF.